The source of this TCR beta chain is a study of blood T cell repertoires in COVID-19. Data came from immunoSEQ multiplex PCR; TCRdb stores just in-frame clones and leaves some out. The sample holds a few hundred thousand clones, 70% to 90% seen once. This CDR3 is 12 amino acids long. V lost 4 bases and J lost 8; bases outside the gene matches: 5. Germline CDR1 SEHNR, CDR2 FQNEAQ (reference sequence). This clone has more than one count but fewer than ten. The receptor comes from a man in his forties or fifties with acute or convalescent COVID-19. The sample comprised peripheral blood. V is TRBV7-9 and J is TRBJ2-7, with TRBD1 identical over 7 bases. This chain's CDR3 is CASSSRQGQQYF. CDR3 nucleotides: TGTGCCAGCAGCTCCCGACAGGGCCAGCAGTACTTC.